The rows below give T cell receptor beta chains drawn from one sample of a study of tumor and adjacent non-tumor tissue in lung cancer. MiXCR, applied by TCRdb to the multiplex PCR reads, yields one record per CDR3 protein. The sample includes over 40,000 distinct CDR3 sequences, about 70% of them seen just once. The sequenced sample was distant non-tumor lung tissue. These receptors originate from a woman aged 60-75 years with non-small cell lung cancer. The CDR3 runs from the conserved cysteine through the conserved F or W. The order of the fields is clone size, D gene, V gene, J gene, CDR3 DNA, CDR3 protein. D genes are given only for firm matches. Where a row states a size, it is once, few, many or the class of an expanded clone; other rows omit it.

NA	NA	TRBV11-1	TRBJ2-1	TGTGCTAGCAGTCGGGGTTTCGCAACGAACTCCTACAATGAGCAGTTCTTC	CASSRGFATNSYNEQFF
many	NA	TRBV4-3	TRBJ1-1	TGCGCCAGCAGCCAAGCCGACAGGAACACTGAAGCTTTCTTT	CASSQADRNTEAFF
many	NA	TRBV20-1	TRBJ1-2	TGCAGTGCGAATAGGCAGGGCGGTGGCTACACCTTC	CSANRQGGGYTF
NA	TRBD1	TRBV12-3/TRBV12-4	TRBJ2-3	TGTGTCAGTAGTTCAACCAGGACAGGGGCGACAGATACGCAGTATTTT	CVSSSTRTGATDTQYF
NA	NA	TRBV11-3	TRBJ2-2	TGTGCCAGCAACACGAACACCGGGGAGCCGTTTTTT	CASNTNTGEPFF
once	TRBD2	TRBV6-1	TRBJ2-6	TGTGCCAGCAGCCCCCAAAGCGGGGGGGCCAATGTCCTGACTTTC	CASSPQSGGANVLTF
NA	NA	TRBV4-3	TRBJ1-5	TGCGCCAGCACCTCGAATCTCGGGGGGGATCAGCTCCAGCATTTT	CASTSNLGGDQLQHF
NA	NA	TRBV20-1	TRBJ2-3	TGCAGTGGTAGATCGGAGAGCACAGATACGCAGTATTTT	CSGRSESTDTQYF
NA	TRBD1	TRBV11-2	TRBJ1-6	TGTGCCAGCGCTTACTCTGCGAACAGGGGGCCGAGCTCACCCATCCACTTT	CASAYSANRGPSSPIHF
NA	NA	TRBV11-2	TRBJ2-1	TGTGCCAGCAACTCAACGGGTTTTCTTCCGTTCTTC	CASNSTGFLPFF
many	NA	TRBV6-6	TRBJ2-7	TGTGCCAGCAGCTTCTTCGTAACCTACGAGCAGTACTTC	CASSFFVTYEQYF
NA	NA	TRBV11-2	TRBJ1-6	TGTGCCGGCAGCTTAGCCGTAGGGATGAACTCACCCCTCCACTTT	CAGSLAVGMNSPLHF
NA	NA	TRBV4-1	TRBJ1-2	TGCGCCATCAGCCATAGCTCTAACTATGGCTACACCTTT	CAISHSSNYGYTF
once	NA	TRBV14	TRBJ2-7	TGTGCCGGCAGCCCCTCCCGCTACGAGGAGTACTTC	CAGSPSRYEEYF
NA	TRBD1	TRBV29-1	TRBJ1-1	TGCAGCGTTCTTTCACCCGGGACAGGCAAAATGAACACTGAAGCTTTCTTT	CSVLSPGTGKMNTEAFF
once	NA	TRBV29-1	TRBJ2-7	TGCAGCGTTTTCCGGGACTTCCTCTCCTACGATCAGTACTTC	CSVFRDFLSYDQYF
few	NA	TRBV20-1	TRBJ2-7	TGCAGTGTTGGGGACTACGAGCAGTACTTC	CSVGDYEQYF
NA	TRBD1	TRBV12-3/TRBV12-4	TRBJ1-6	TGTGCTAACAGTAACGGACAGGCCAATTCACCCCTCCACTTT	CANSNGQANSPLHF
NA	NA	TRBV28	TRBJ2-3	TGCGCCAACAGTCCTGGGGACTCGGGCCTAGATACGCAGTGTTTT	CANSPGDSGLDTQCF
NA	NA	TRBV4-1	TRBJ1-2	TGCGTCAGCAGCCAGGTCAGGGGATTAGGCGGCTACACCTTC	CVSSQVRGLGGYTF
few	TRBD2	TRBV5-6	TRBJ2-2	TGTGCCAGTAGCCGAAGGACTAGCGGGGTCCCGAACACCGGGGAGCTGTTTTTT	CASSRRTSGVPNTGELFF
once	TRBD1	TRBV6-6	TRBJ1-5	TGTGCCAGCAGTGTTCCGGGACAGGGAAGTCAGCCCCAGCATTTT	CASSVPGQGSQPQHF
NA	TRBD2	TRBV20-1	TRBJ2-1	TGCAGTGCCCCGATTAAAGCGGGAGGGTTGAAGTCCTTC	CSAPIKAGGLKSF
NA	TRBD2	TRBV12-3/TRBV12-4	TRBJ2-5	TGTGCCAGCACCTGGGGGGGGTACGAGACCCAATACTTC	CASTWGGYETQYF
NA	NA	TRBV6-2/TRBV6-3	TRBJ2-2	TGTGTCAGCAAGGGGACCCTTGCAGGGTGGAACACCGGGGAGCTGTCTTTT	CVSKGTLAGWNTGELSF
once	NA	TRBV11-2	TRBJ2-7	TGTGCCAGCAGCTTAGGAGCAGGCTCATACCACGAGCAGTCCTTC	CASSLGAGSYHEQSF
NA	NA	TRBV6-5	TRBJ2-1	TGTGCCACGGACAGCGGGCTTGCCAGCTTGATCAATGAGCAGTTCTTC	CATDSGLASLINEQFF
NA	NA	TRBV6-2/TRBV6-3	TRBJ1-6	TGTGCCAGTTGTTACTTTAGGATTGAAAATTCACCCCTCCACTTT	CASCYFRIENSPLHF
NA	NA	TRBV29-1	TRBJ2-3	TGCAGCGTGGCCGGGACAACCCACGCAGATACGCAGTATTTT	CSVAGTTHADTQYF
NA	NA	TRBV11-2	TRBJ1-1	TGTGCCAGCGGCCTAGACGGGAGCACTGAAGCTTCCTTT	CASGLDGSTEASF
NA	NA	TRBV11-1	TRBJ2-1	TGTGCCAGCAGTCGGGGTTTCGCAGCGAGTTCCTACGATGAGCTGTTCTTC	CASSRGFAASSYDELFF
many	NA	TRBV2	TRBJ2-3	TGTGCCAGCAGTGAAGGGATTGGGGGAGATACGCAGTATTTT	CASSEGIGGDTQYF
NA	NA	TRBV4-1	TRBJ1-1	TGCGCCAGCAGCCGAGGAGGGGGGGCGAAGGCTGAAGCTTTCTTT	CASSRGGGAKAEAFF
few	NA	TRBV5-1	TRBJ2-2	TGCGCCAGCAGCTCCTCCGTCTACGGGGAGCTGTTTTTT	CASSSSVYGELFF
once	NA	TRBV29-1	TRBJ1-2	TGCAGCGTTGATACGGCCAGCCTGGGGTCTGGCTACATCTTC	CSVDTASLGSGYIF
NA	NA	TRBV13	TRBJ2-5	TGTGCCAGCAGCAATATACCGGGGCCACAAGAGACCCGGTACTTC	CASSNIPGPQETRYF
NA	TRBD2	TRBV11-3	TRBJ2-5	TGTGCCAGCAGCATGGGACTAGCGCAAGAGACACAGCACTTC	CASSMGLAQETQHF
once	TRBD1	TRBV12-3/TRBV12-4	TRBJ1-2	TGTGCCAGCAGCGAGGGACAGGGTAGGGCGGAATTC	CASSEGQGRAEF
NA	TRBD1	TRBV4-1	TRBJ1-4	TGCGCCAGCAATCAGACAGGGACAACTAATGAAAAACTGTTTTTT	CASNQTGTTNEKLFF
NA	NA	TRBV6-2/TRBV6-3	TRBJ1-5	TGTGCCAGCAGTTACACGTGGGATACCTCTAGCAATCAGCCTCAGCATTTT	CASSYTWDTSSNQPQHF
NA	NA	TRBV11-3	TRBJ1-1	TGTGCCAGCAGCGTTCGGAACAGATCTGAAGCTTTCTTT	CASSVRNRSEAFF